This record covers a single T cell receptor (beta chain). The antigen is unknown. CDR1 is SGHNT, CDR2 YYREEE, per germline (reference sequence). V was pared by 1 base and J by 11 bases, with 15 bases of the junction left unmatched. This CDR3 spans 15 amino acids. The sample is drawn from a study of T cells in localized non-small cell lung cancer. Study-wide results and caveats: Sequencing was limited to one tumor region, leaving the possibility of heterogeneity open. Those with higher blood T cell density had longer overall survival.

Generated by immunoSEQ multiplex PCR, the TCRdb table keeps only in-frame clones and is missing some. Of 20,000 to 25,000 clones detected, roughly 91% appear once; the ten largest clones hold 13%. The source is a male donor aged 60 or over with stage I lung adenocarcinoma. The sequenced sample was peripheral blood, obtained before any cancer treatment. V usage is TRBV5-4 and J usage is TRBJ2-7; 7 nucleotides match TRBD2. CDR3 coding DNA: TGTGCCAGCAGCTTGCGACTAGCCGTGAACGGGGCCGAGTACTTC. Translated: CASSLRLAVNGAEYF.